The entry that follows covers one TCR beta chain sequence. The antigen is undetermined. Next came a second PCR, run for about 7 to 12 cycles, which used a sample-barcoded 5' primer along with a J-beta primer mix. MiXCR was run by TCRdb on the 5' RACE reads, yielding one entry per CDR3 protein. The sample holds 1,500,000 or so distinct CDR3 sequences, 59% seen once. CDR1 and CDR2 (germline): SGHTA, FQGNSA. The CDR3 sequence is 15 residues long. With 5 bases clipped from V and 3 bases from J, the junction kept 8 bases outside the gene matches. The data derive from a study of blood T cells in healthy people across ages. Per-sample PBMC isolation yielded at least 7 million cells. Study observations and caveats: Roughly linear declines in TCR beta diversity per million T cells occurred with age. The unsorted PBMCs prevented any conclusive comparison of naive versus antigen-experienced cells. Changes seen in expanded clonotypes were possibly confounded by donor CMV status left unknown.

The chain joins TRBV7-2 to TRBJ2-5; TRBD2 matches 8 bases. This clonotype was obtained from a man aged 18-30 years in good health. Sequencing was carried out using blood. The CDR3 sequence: CASSQSGGQEETQYF. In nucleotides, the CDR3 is TGTGCCAGCAGCCAGAGCGGGGGCCAAGAAGAGACCCAGTACTTC.